This T cell receptor beta chain derives from a study of cytomegalovirus exposure and HLA in healthy donors. Overall study results and limits: Most TCR sequences showed up rarely, but some public TCRs showed up in many donors.

Concerning this clone: Antigen unknown.

PCR used 60 Vbeta primers and 13 Jbeta primers. Profiled with immunoSEQ multiplex PCR; TCRdb holds only in-frame clones, not every one. The sample is made up of about 170,000 clones, and the top ten hold 1% to 1.5% of it. Germline V gene data show CDR1 as ENHRY and CDR2 as SYGVKD. CDR3 length equals 19 residues. The junction had 15 bases not matched to a gene; V was cut back by 4 bases and J by 2 bases. The rearrangement links TRBV10-3 to TRBJ2-2, with 8 bases that match TRBD1. The receptor comes from a woman in her sixties in good health and CMV-seronegative. The sample consisted of PBMCs. CDR3 residues: CAISGAMRQGAHNTGELFF. Here the CDR3 DNA reads TGTGCCATCAGTGGGGCCATGAGGCAGGGGGCGCACAACACCGGGGAGCTGTTTTTT.